This TCR beta chain was found in a study of blood T cell repertoires in COVID-19. V was pared by 3 bases and J by 6 bases, with 4 bases of the junction left unmatched. The length of the CDR3 is 14 residues. Germline-derived CDR1 and CDR2 are MGHDK and SYGVNS. Sequencing used immunoSEQ multiplex PCR; TCRdb keeps in-frame clones, though not all of them. The table shows approximately 670,000 clones, with 80% to 90% occurring only once. J is TRBJ1-2 and V is TRBV25-1, with 10 bases identical to TRBD1. The clonotype originates from a young woman with acute or convalescent COVID-19. Sequencing input: peripheral blood. The CDR3 bases are TGTGCCAGCAGTGAGCAAGGGACAGGGGATGGCTACACCTTC. It is translated as CASSEQGTGDGYTF.